Listed below are T cell receptor beta chains from one sample, sequenced in a study of beta chain features in type 1 diabetes. TCRdb's copy holds only in-frame clones and misses some; the assay was immunoSEQ multiplex PCR. The sample has more than 150,000 clones; more than 10% are singletons. Sequencing input: central memory CD4+ T cells from blood. The receptors come from a woman between 18 and 30 years old in good health. Each CDR3 is given with its conserved first and last residue.

V	length	J	CDR3
TRBV18	16	TRBJ1-1	CASSPEDRALNTEAFF
TRBV7-2	15	TRBJ1-2	CASSLPLQANYGYTF
TRBV29-1	12	TRBJ1-4	CSASDFNEKLFF
TRBV15	17	TRBJ2-7	CATSREFLAGAGYEQYF
TRBV11-3	14	TRBJ2-7	CASSHREDSYEQYF
TRBV13	14	TRBJ2-7	CASSTQVGGYEQYF
TRBV18	15	TRBJ2-7	CASSLTGQSSQEQYF
TRBV7-9	16	TRBJ1-1	CASSLGQTYLNTEAFF
TRBV5-1	13	TRBJ2-2	CASNPVNTGELFF
TRBV30	17	TRBJ2-7	CAWSEAYLGQSSYEQYF
TRBV10-3	13	TRBJ1-1	CAITFGKNTEAFF
TRBV29-1	15	TRBJ1-2	CSVEDPTTANYGYTF
TRBV9	13	TRBJ2-1	CASSVGRYNEQFF
TRBV28	14	TRBJ2-7	CASSLGGFGREQYF
TRBV5-4	15	TRBJ2-1	CASSPNNYRVGEQFF